Below are 12 T cell receptor beta chains sequenced from a single sample in a study of OX40 agonist ivuxolimab in advanced cancers. Sequencing used immunoSEQ multiplex PCR; TCRdb keeps in-frame clones, though not all of them. The table has over 85,000 clones, approximately 90% seen once; the top ten hold less than 0.35%. The sequencing used CD4+ or CD8+ T cells sorted from blood, collected in a trial of the OX40 agonist ivuxolimab. These TCRs come from an adult with an advanced solid tumor such as melanoma, head and neck, liver or kidney cancer.

This chain joins TRBV28 and TRBJ2-7; D is possibly TRBD1 or TRBD2 (6 bases each). CDR1 MDHEN and CDR2 SYDVKM come from the germline V gene. The CDR3 has 15 residues. V gave up 6 bases and J gave up 0 bases, with 15 bases separating them. The CDR3 bases are TGTGCCAGCAGCCCGGGACACGGGAGCTCCTACGAGCAGTACTTC. Translated: CASSPGHGSSYEQYF.

This clone was seen just once. V gene TRBV6-1 combines with J gene TRBJ1-6; tentatively, D is TRBD1 (6 bases). Germline V CDR1 and CDR2: MNHNS, SASEGT. The CDR3 contains 17 residues. V was cut by 3 bases and J by 5 bases, with 17 bases left in between. In DNA form, the CDR3 reads TGTGCCAGCAGTGAGGTACAGGGAGGTATTAATAATTCACCCCTCCACTTT. As protein: CASSEVQGGINNSPLHF.

The rearrangement uses TRBV19 and TRBJ2-3; D unclear. V lost 6 bases to trimming and J lost 5 bases, with 12 bases between them. Germline CDR1 reads LNHDA; CDR2 reads SQIVND (reference sequence). The CDR3 totals 13 residues. This CDR3 reads CASSIPRGDTQYF. The CDR3 DNA follows: TGTGCCAGTAGCATCCCTCGAGGAGATACGCAGTATTTT.

The chain joins TRBV7-9 to TRBJ2-7; D is possibly TRBD1 (6 bases). The germline V gene has CDR1 SEHNR and CDR2 FQNEAQ (reference sequence). The CDR3 consists of 13 residues. Trimming shortened V by 5 bases and J by 4 bases, and 12 bases separated the two germline ends. CDR3 in DNA: TGTGCCAGCAGCCTCGACAGGAGTTACGAGCAGTACTTC. Translated: CASSLDRSYEQYF. Using reference TRBV7-9 and TRBJ2-7 for the parts outside the CDR3, the full variable domain is DTGVSQNPRHKITKRGQNVTFRCDPISEHNRLYWYRQTLGQGPEFLTYFQNEAQLEKSRLLSDRFSAERPKGSFSTLEIQRTEQGDSAMYLCASSLDRSYEQYFGPGTRLTVT.

This chain joins TRBV5-5 and TRBJ2-7; the match to TRBD2 covers 10 bases. The CDR3 sequence is 15 residues long. Trimming took 2 bases from V and 2 from J; bases not matched to a gene: 4. Germline V gene data show CDR1 as SGHKS and CDR2 as YYEKEE (reference sequence). The CDR3: CASSFYSGGPYEQYF. The CDR3 coding sequence is TGTGCCAGCAGCTTTTATAGCGGGGGGCCCTACGAGCAGTACTTC.

The J gene is TRBJ1-1, the V gene TRBV4-1; possibly TRBD1 for D (5 bases). In germline, CDR1 is MGHRA, CDR2 YSYEKL. The CDR3 runs to 17 residues. V lost 4 bases to trimming and J lost 3 bases, with 21 bases between them. CDR3 loop: CASSPLRVGRGDTEAFF. In DNA, the CDR3 is TGCGCCAGCAGCCCCTTAAGGGTGGGGCGGGGGGACACTGAAGCTTTCTTT.

Only one count was recorded for this clone. The chain joins TRBV5-4 to TRBJ2-1, with a tentative D call TRBD2 (6 bases). This CDR3 region has 15 residues. Germline V gene data show CDR1 as SGHNT and CDR2 as YYREEE (reference sequence). V gave up 4 bases and J gave up 7 bases, with 18 bases separating them. CDR3 nucleotides: TGTGCCAGCAGCGCTAATGGGAGGCCTCGGAATGAGCAGTTCTTC. Translation: CASSANGRPRNEQFF.

The J gene is TRBJ2-2, the V gene TRBV7-2; 8 nucleotides match TRBD1. Germline V gene data show CDR1 as SGHTA and CDR2 as FQGNSA. The length of the CDR3 is 14 residues. J gave up 7 bases and V 1 base, and 2 bases lay outside the gene matches. This chain's CDR3 is CASSLGTGHGELFF. CDR3 DNA: TGTGCCAGCAGCTTAGGGACAGGGCACGGGGAGCTGTTTTTT.

This chain uses TRBV11-2 with TRBJ2-2, with unresolved D. The germline V gene has CDR1 SGHAT and CDR2 FQNNGV. Deletions cut 1 base from V and 0 bases from J, with 6 bases between. The CDR3 sequence is 15 residues long. CDR3 DNA sequence: TGTGCCAGCAGCTTAGGGAGTTCGAACACCGGGGAGCTGTTTTTT. It specifies CASSLGSSNTGELFF.

This chain connects TRBV27 to TRBJ2-3, with D perhaps TRBD1 (6 bases). This CDR3 spans 14 amino acids. CDR1 and CDR2 (germline): MNHEY, SMNVEV (reference sequence). The ends were cut back, 6 bases at V and 3 bases at J, with 13 bases in the middle. CDR3 coding DNA: TGTGCCAGCAGATCGACAGGACGTACAGATACGCAGTATTTT. The encoded protein is CASRSTGRTDTQYF.

V gene TRBV7-2 combines with J gene TRBJ1-1, with D perhaps TRBD1 (5 bases). The CDR3 contains 13 residues. The germline V and J ends were trimmed by 6 bases and 1 base, with 9 bases remaining between them. Germline V lookup: CDR1 SGHTA, CDR2 FQGNSA. The CDR3 spells CASSRDRNTEAFF. DNA for the CDR3: TGTGCCAGCAGTCGTGACAGGAACACTGAAGCTTTCTTT.

V gene TRBV10-3 combines with J gene TRBJ2-7, with 7 bases identical to TRBD1. The CDR3 runs 15 residues. Per the germline V gene, CDR1 is ENHRY and CDR2 is SYGVKD. V lost 8 bases, J lost 0 bases, and 10 bases stayed unmatched. CDR3 nucleotide sequence: TGTGCCATCTCATTAGGGGGCTTAACCTCCTACGAGCAGTACTTC. As protein: CAISLGGLTSYEQYF.